What follows is one T cell receptor (beta chain) and its context. What it binds is unknown. Produced via immunoSEQ multiplex PCR; TCRdb's table is partial and in-frame only. There are over 750,000 clones in the sample; about 97% occur only once, and around 0.25% lies in the top ten. The sample is drawn from a study of shared clonotypes between healthy human individuals. Study information: Participating donors consisted of a couple of women and a few men aged 18 to 49. Per donor, CD8 memory used one plate, CD8 naive used two, CD4 memory used three and CD4 naive used three.

The naive CD8 fraction comprised CD45RO-negative cells positively selected for CCR7 and excluded terminally differentiated effector memory CD45RA+ cells. Germline CDR1 MGHDK, CDR2 SYGVNS. Trimming removed 2 bases from V and 6 bases from J, with 2 bases in between. The CDR3 is made up of 10 amino acids. Regarding the study as a whole: Naive subsets typically showed greater estimated richness than memory subsets. When compared with the clonotypes that were shared by all four sorted-subset donors, the non-shared clonotypes turned out to have lower generation probabilities.

This receptor was identified in a man aged 25-40 years in good health. Sequenced material: naive CD8+ T cells sorted from blood. This chain connects TRBV25-1 to TRBJ2-7; D is undetermined. CDR3 sequence: CASSEVEQYF. CDR3 sequence (DNA): TGTGCCAGCAGTGAAGTCGAGCAGTACTTC.